This TCR beta chain was retrieved from a study of blood T cell repertoires in COVID-19. The cohort comprised adults aged roughly 18 to 95 years residing in about 25 US areas. Cohorts were assigned according to the clinical history that participants reported. CDR3 length equals 16 residues. Per the germline V gene, CDR1 is SGHAT and CDR2 is FQNNGV. With 1 base removed from V and 9 bases from J, the gap between germline ends came to 16 bases. Clones were read by immunoSEQ multiplex PCR, and TCRdb kept only the in-frame ones, dropping some. This table holds roughly 250,000 clones, approximately 90% found once.

Sequencing was done on a sample of PBMCs or T cells enriched from blood (not recorded which). The TCR comes from a human donor in a cohort exposed to, infected with or recovered from COVID-19 (not recorded which). The donor label of this sample is uncertain. The chain couples TRBV11-2 to TRBJ1-6, with D unresolved. DNA for the CDR3: TGTGCCAGCAGCTTAGTTGGAGGGTGGGGAATTTCACCCCTCCACTTT. Translation: CASSLVGGWGISPLHF.